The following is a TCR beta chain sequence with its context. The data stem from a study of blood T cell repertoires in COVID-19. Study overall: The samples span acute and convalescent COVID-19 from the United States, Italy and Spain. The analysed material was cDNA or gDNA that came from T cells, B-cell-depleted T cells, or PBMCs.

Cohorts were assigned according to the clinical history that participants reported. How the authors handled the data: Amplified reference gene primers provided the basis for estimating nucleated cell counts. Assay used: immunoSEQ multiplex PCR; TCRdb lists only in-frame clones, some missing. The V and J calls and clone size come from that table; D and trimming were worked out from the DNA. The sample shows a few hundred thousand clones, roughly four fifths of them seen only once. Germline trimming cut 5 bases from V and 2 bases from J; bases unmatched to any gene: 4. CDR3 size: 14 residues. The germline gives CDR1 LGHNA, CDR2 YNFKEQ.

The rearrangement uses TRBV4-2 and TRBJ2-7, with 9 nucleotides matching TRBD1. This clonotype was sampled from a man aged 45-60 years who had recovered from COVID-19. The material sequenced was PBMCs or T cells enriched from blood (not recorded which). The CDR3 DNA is TGTGCCAGCAGCTCGGGACAGGGAACCTACGAGCAGTACTTC. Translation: CASSSGQGTYEQYF.